These 3 T cell receptor beta chains came from one sample sequenced in a study of tissue T cells after allogeneic stem cell transplantation. The repertoire was sequenced with immunoSEQ multiplex PCR; TCRdb's copy has only in-frame clones and lacks some. The data contain about 48,000 clones, roughly 73% of them singletons. Sequences were obtained from sorted cells pooled from one or two spleens. Source of these receptors: a pool of C57BL/6 mice in good health.

This clone was counted between two and nine times. Germline and genes here are mouse. Coverage ceases 1 residue before the CDR3 finishes, and the germline J gene fills in the end. Other DNA sequences in the sample encode the same CDR3. The gene calls are TRBV12-1 and TRBJ2-7; D gene uncertain. Germline CDR1 is SGHSN and CDR2 is HYEKVE. The CDR3 sequence is 12 residues long. The V end lost 4 bases, the J end lost 3 bases, and 9 bases lay between the germline ends. The part of the CDR3 DNA that was read is TGTGCCAGCTCCCTCGACAACTATGAACAGTAC. It translates to CASSLDNYEQY. Given in full, the CDR3 is CASSLDNYEQYF.

This clone was detected only a few times. Gene names and germline match the mouse. The read falls 1 residue short of the CDR3 end, and the missing part is taken from the germline J gene. This chain links TRBV13-2 with TRBJ2-5; D is unclear. The CDR3 contains 15 residues. V was cut by 1 base and J by 0 bases, with 9 bases left in between. From germline, CDR1 is NNHNN and CDR2 SYGAGS (reference sequence). Partial CDR3 DNA: TGTGCCAGCGGTGATTCGGGTATTAACCAAGACACCCAGTAC. Protein product: CASGDSGINQDTQY. The complete CDR3 reads CASGDSGINQDTQYF.

This clone occurred a few times. The germline and genes are mouse ones. The read gets to within 1 residue of the CDR3 end, and the germline J gene fills in the rest. The gene calls are TRBV26 and TRBJ1-3; D gene ambiguous. Trimming took 2 bases from V and 0 from J, leaving 5 bases between them. Germline V CDR1 and CDR2: KGHPV, FQNQEV (reference sequence). The length of the CDR3 is 14 residues. CDR3 DNA, as far as it was read: TGTGCCAGCAGTCTGAGGAATTCTGGAAATACGCTCTAT. Protein sequence: CASSLRNSGNTLY. The whole CDR3 reads CASSLRNSGNTLYF.